Presented here are 21 T cell receptor beta chains from one specimen sequenced in a study of cytomegalovirus exposure and HLA in healthy donors (dated by TCRdb to 2015 to 2018). The receptor library was made with the immunoSEQ multiplex PCR assay. For the multiplex PCR, a mixture combining 60 forward primers for TCR Vbeta segments and 13 reverse primers for TCR Jbeta segments was used. Drawn from immuneACCESS, this table holds only the in-frame rearrangements with V and J called that TCRdb kept. Clones are partly lost; checked studies trace under half to an unresolved V gene and leave the rest unexplained. Counted in this sample were 85,000 to 130,000 clones; roughly 80% of them appeared once. The ten top clones hold 2.5% of the sample. The specimen sequenced was PBMCs. The source is a man between 40 and 49 years old in good health and CMV-seronegative.

The chain uses TRBV5-1 and TRBJ1-5; 8 positions agree with TRBD1. This CDR3 region has 16 residues. Per the germline V gene, CDR1 is SGHRS and CDR2 is YFSETQ. V shed 2 bases and J 4 bases; nucleotides not matched to a gene: 8. CDR3: CASSFRDRFRNQPQHF. In DNA, the CDR3 is TGCGCCAGCAGCTTCCGGGACAGGTTTCGGAATCAGCCCCAGCATTTT.

J is TRBJ2-5 and V is TRBV5-4, with a weak D call TRBD2 (6 bases). Germline V gives CDR1 SGHNT, CDR2 YYREEE (reference sequence). V was shortened by 4 bases and J by 4 bases, with 11 bases between the two germline ends. This CDR3 spans 13 amino acids. The CDR3 region is CASSVRGTETQYF. The DNA for the CDR3 is TGTGCCAGCAGCGTACGGGGGACAGAGACCCAGTACTTC.

This clone turned up a few times. The gene calls are TRBV2 and TRBJ1-1; D not resolved. Germline V CDR1 and CDR2: SNHLY, FYNNEI. V lost 4 bases and J 6 bases, leaving 12 bases between the germline ends. This CDR3 is 13 amino acids long. CDR3 sequence: CASSAERSAEAFF. The DNA for the CDR3 is TGTGCCAGCAGTGCTGAGAGGTCGGCTGAAGCTTTCTTT.

The chain links TRBV19 to TRBJ1-5, with D possibly being TRBD1 (6 bases). V was pared by 5 bases and J by 7 bases, with 15 bases between. The CDR3 covers 14 residues. The germline V gene encodes CDR1 LNHDA and CDR2 SQIVND (reference sequence). Here the CDR3 DNA reads TGTGCCAGTAGTGAGAAGGGGGTCCGGCAGCCCCAGCATTTT. Translated, it gives CASSEKGVRQPQHF.

This sequence joins TRBV19 and TRBJ1-2; the D is unclear. The CDR3 runs 13 residues. Germline V gives CDR1 LNHDA, CDR2 SQIVND (reference sequence). The V and J ends lost 5 bases and 8 bases respectively, with 15 bases between them. CDR3 DNA: TGTGCCAGTAGTCCACGTCGGACTCAAGGCTACACCTTC. Translated: CASSPRRTQGYTF.

V and J are TRBV19 and TRBJ2-7; D may be TRBD2 (6 bases). V lost 8 bases and J 3 bases, leaving 17 bases between the germline ends. This CDR3 spans 14 amino acids. From germline, CDR1 is LNHDA and CDR2 SQIVND (reference sequence). CDR3 amino acids: CASSWGGGVYEQYF. The CDR3 DNA reads TGTGCCAGTTCTTGGGGAGGTGGAGTCTACGAGCAGTACTTC.

Concerning this clone itself: One end of the junction is discordant with germline, which a read error may explain. DNA for the CDR3: TGTGCCAGCAGCAAATTTTCAGGGGGCGACACATATACGCAGTATTTT. Translation: CASSKFSGGDTYTQYF. The V gene is TRBV5-4, the J gene TRBJ2-3; TRBD1 matches at 8 bases. Germline CDR1 SGHNT, CDR2 YYREEE (reference sequence). The CDR3 sequence is 16 residues long.

The rearrangement links TRBV12-5 to TRBJ2-7, with 11 bases matching TRBD2. V lost 1 base to trimming and J lost 2 bases; unmatched junction nucleotides: 7. The CDR3 has 17 residues. Germline V gene data show CDR1 as LGHNT and CDR2 as FRNRAP. CDR3 in amino acids: CASGLGEGLAETYEQYF. CDR3 bases: TGTGCTAGTGGTTTGGGAGAGGGACTAGCGGAAACCTACGAGCAGTACTTC.

The chain combines TRBV4-1 with TRBJ1-2; D remains unclear. The CDR3 totals 16 residues. CDR1 is MGHRA and CDR2 is YSYEKL in the germline V gene. V was clipped by 1 base and J by 8 bases, with 20 bases between them. The DNA for the CDR3 is TGCGCCAGCAGCCAAGCGGCAACTATTCAATCTGCGGGCTACACCTTC. This translates into CASSQAATIQSAGYTF.

The chain joins TRBV4-1 to TRBJ2-7, with D possibly TRBD2 on 6 matching bases. The V end was cut by 1 base, the J end by 3 bases, with 13 bases between. Germline V gene lookup returns CDR1 MGHRA and CDR2 YSYEKL. The CDR3 spans 15 residues. The DNA for the CDR3 is TGCGCCAGCAGCCAAGGACGCCTAGCGAACTACGAGCAGTACTTC. Translated: CASSQGRLANYEQYF.

Worth noting for this clone: Other DNA sequences in this sample translate to the same CDR3. This chain links TRBV2 with TRBJ2-2, with D possibly being TRBD1 (5 bases). CDR1 is SNHLY and CDR2 is FYNNEI in the germline V gene. Trimming pared 4 bases from V and 4 bases from J, leaving 10 bases between. This CDR3 contains 14 residues. The CDR3 region has the DNA TGTGCCAGCAGTGTGGGCAGGGCCACCGGGGAGCTGTTTTTT. This gives the protein CASSVGRATGELFF.

The rearrangement links TRBV9 to TRBJ2-5; 12 bases map to TRBD2. The J call may be wrong; the DNA end is better matched by TRBJ2-7. The germline V gene encodes CDR1 SGDLS and CDR2 YYNGEE. The CDR3 has 15 residues. The DNA for the CDR3 is TGTGCCAGCAGCGTAGGACTAGCGGGGGCCTACGAGCAGTACTTC. It encodes CASSVGLAGAYEQYF.

This clone occurred once. The CDR3 spells CASSLGGGASDEQFF. CDR3 bases: TGTGCCAGCAGCTTGGGCGGGGGGGCCTCCGATGAGCAGTTCTTC. The chain employs TRBV7-2 and TRBJ2-1; 9 nucleotides align to TRBD2. Trimming took 3 bases from V and 8 from J; bases not matched to a gene: 8. The germline gives CDR1 SGHTA, CDR2 FQGNSA. The CDR3 sequence is 15 residues long.

The V call is TRBV7-9, the J call TRBJ1-6, with 7 bases lining up with TRBD1. V dropped 5 bases and J dropped 4; count of bases not matched to a gene: 8. There are 16 residues in the CDR3. CDR1 is SEHNR and CDR2 is FQNEAQ in the germline V gene (reference sequence). In DNA form, the CDR3 reads TGTGCCAGCAGCACGAACCGGGACAGTTATAATTCACCCCTCCACTTT. This gives the protein CASSTNRDSYNSPLHF. The complete variable domain, with remaining parts taken from reference TRBV7-9 and TRBJ1-6, reads DTGVSQNPRHKITKRGQNVTFRCDPISEHNRLYWYRQTLGQGPEFLTYFQNEAQLEKSRLLSDRFSAERPKGSFSTLEIQRTEQGDSAMYLCASSTNRDSYNSPLHFGNGTRLTVT.

This clone was seen a few times. V is TRBV2 and J is TRBJ2-2, with D possibly matching TRBD2 (5 bases). Per the germline V gene, CDR1 is SNHLY and CDR2 is FYNNEI. V was shortened by 4 bases and J by 2 bases, with 11 bases between the two germline ends. This CDR3 contains 15 residues. CDR3 coding DNA: TGTGCCAGCAGTGTAACGGGGATTAACACCGGGGAGCTGTTTTTT. Its translation is CASSVTGINTGELFF.

V gene TRBV2 combines with J gene TRBJ2-5, with a possible D match to TRBD1 (9 bases). Trimming removed 6 bases at V and 5 bases at J, with 25 bases between. Germline V gene lookup returns CDR1 SNHLY and CDR2 FYNNEI. The CDR3 is 17 amino acids. In DNA, the CDR3 is TGTGCCAGCAGCTCAGAGCGGGGGACAGGGAGAAAGGAGACCCAGTACTTC. The encoded protein is CASSSERGTGRKETQYF.

The V gene is TRBV7-2, the J gene TRBJ1-2; tentative D call: TRBD1 (5 bases). Germline CDR1 and CDR2: SGHTA and FQGNSA. This CDR3 spans 15 amino acids. Trimming removed 5 bases at V and 3 bases at J, with 16 bases between. The CDR3 is CASSLRTSYHYGYTF. CDR3 bases: TGTGCCAGCAGCCTGCGGACAAGCTATCACTATGGCTACACCTTC. Supplemented by reference TRBV7-2 and TRBJ1-2, the full variable domain reads GAGVSQSPSNKVTEKGKDVELRCDPISGHTALYWYRQSLGQGLEFLIYFQGNSAPDKSGLPSDRFSAERTGGSVSTLTIQRTQQEDSAVYLCASSLRTSYHYGYTFGSGTRLTVV.

V and J are TRBV5-1 and TRBJ2-2, with TRBD1 matching over 9 bases. Trimming removed 5 bases from V and 1 base from J; junction bases left unmatched: 6. The germline V gene has CDR1 SGHRS and CDR2 YFSETQ. This CDR3 has 16 amino acids. CDR3 loop: CASRQGANMNTGELFF. The CDR3 bases are TGCGCCAGCAGACAGGGGGCAAACATGAACACCGGGGAGCTGTTTTTT.

The CDR3 loop reads CASSEFMGSGQPQHF. The CDR3 DNA sequence: TGTGCCAGCAGTGAATTCATGGGGTCGGGGCAGCCCCAGCATTTT. This sequence joins TRBV6-1 and TRBJ1-5; D unclear. CDR1 MNHNS and CDR2 SASEGT come from the germline V gene. This CDR3 has 15 residues. The V gene lost 2 bases and the J gene lost 7 bases, with 15 bases spanning the gap.

The sample holds a few counts of this clone. DNA of the CDR3: TGTGCCAGCAGCTTCGGGAGGGGAGGCTATGGCTACACCTTC. Its translation is CASSFGRGGYGYTF. The genes are TRBV11-2 and TRBJ1-2; D is possibly TRBD1 (5 bases). From germline, CDR1 is SGHAT and CDR2 FQNNGV. This CDR3 has 14 amino acids. Between the trimmed V and J ends, which lost 3 bases and 4 bases, there was a span of 12 bases.

This clone showed up just a few times. This chain connects TRBV5-6 to TRBJ1-1; 8 bases line up with TRBD1. Germline loops: CDR1 SGHDT, CDR2 YYEEEE. Trimming at V came to 4 bases and at J to 6 bases, leaving 8 bases not matched to a gene. This CDR3 has 14 residues. CDR3 sequence (DNA): TGTGCCAGCAGCCTCTACCTGGACAGGGCTGAAGCTTTCTTT. It codes for CASSLYLDRAEAFF.